These 31 T cell receptor beta chains share one sample of origin, sequenced in a study of cytomegalovirus exposure and HLA in healthy donors. Assay used: immunoSEQ multiplex PCR; TCRdb lists only in-frame clones, some missing. The data show roughly 150,000 clones, with around four fifths seen just once and around 2.4% held by the top ten. The source material was PBMCs. The receptors come from a man aged 25 to 45 in good health and CMV-seropositive.

The CDR3 nucleotides are TGTGCCAGCAGCCGAACGGAGTACAATGAGCAGTTCTTC. This sequence encodes CASSRTEYNEQFF. V is TRBV5-8 and J is TRBJ2-1; the D is unclear. Per the germline V gene, CDR1 is SGHTS and CDR2 is YDEGEE. The CDR3 is 13 residues long. The V and J ends lost 4 bases and 4 bases respectively, with 9 bases between them.

This chain links TRBV4-1 with TRBJ1-2, with 7 bases identical to TRBD1. J gave up 4 bases and V 2 bases, and 13 bases lay outside the gene matches. The CDR3 runs 17 residues. The V gene's germline CDR1 is MGHRA and CDR2 YSYEKL. CDR3 sequence reads: CASSQPAYRGYSYGYTF. CDR3 bases: TGCGCCAGCAGCCAACCCGCTTACAGGGGTTATAGCTATGGCTACACCTTC.

The chain employs TRBV27 and TRBJ2-3; D call uncertain. This CDR3 region has 13 residues. Germline lookup yields CDR1 MNHEY and CDR2 SMNVEV (reference sequence). V was shortened by 0 bases and J by 5 bases, with 6 bases between the two germline ends. CDR3 sequence: CASSLSPGDTQYF. The DNA for the CDR3 is TGTGCCAGCAGTTTATCTCCGGGAGATACGCAGTATTTT.

The chain employs TRBV10-2 and TRBJ2-2; 11 bases map to TRBD2. The trim removed 0 bases at V and 1 base at J, leaving 7 bases unmatched. This CDR3 is 19 amino acids long. Germline CDR1 and CDR2: WSHSY and SAAADI. The CDR3 loop is CASSESALAGGENTGELFF. CDR3 sequence (DNA): TGCGCCAGCAGTGAGTCGGCCCTAGCGGGGGGAGAGAACACCGGGGAGCTGTTTTTT.

The chain carries TRBV2 and TRBJ1-1; 8 nucleotides agree with TRBD1. V trimming: 2 bases; J trimming: 4 bases; junction bases outside the gene matches: 3. Per the germline V gene, CDR1 is SNHLY and CDR2 is FYNNEI. The CDR3 contains 14 residues. CDR3 sequence: CASSETGGVTEAFF. The CDR3 nucleotides read TGTGCCAGCAGTGAAACAGGGGGGGTCACTGAAGCTTTCTTT.

The genes are TRBV6-1 and TRBJ1-1; no definite D call. The germline V gene has CDR1 MNHNS and CDR2 SASEGT. This CDR3 comprises 11 residues. V was pared by 10 bases and J by 6 bases, with 12 bases between. Here the CDR3 DNA reads TGTGCCACTTCCTGGAGGTCTGAAGCTTTCTTT. As protein: CATSWRSEAFF.

This chain joins TRBV27 and TRBJ2-5, with D tentatively TRBD1 (6 bases). Looked up from germline, CDR1 is MNHEY and CDR2 is SMNVEV (reference sequence). The CDR3 consists of 14 residues. V was cut by 2 bases and J by 5 bases, with 12 bases left in between. The CDR3 is CASSLTQGVETQYF. CDR3 nucleotide sequence: TGTGCCAGCAGTTTAACACAGGGTGTGGAGACCCAGTACTTC.

The chain has TRBV5-1 and TRBJ2-1; 9 bases are a match to TRBD2. CDR1 is SGHRS, CDR2 YFSETQ, per germline. The CDR3 covers 15 residues. V shed 5 bases and J 5 bases; nucleotides not matched to a gene: 8. CDR3 in amino acids: CASSGRGGLHNEQFF. The CDR3 nucleotides are TGCGCCAGCAGTGGGCGGGGGGGCCTCCACAATGAGCAGTTCTTC.

The chain employs TRBV5-1 and TRBJ2-6; no firm D call. Germline CDR1 and CDR2: SGHRS and YFSETQ. The ends were cut back, 0 bases at V and 4 bases at J, with 11 bases in the middle. The CDR3 sequence is 16 residues long. CDR3 DNA: TGCGCCAGCAGCTTGGAACCCCGCGCCGGGGCCAACGTCCTGACTTTC. Its protein is CASSLEPRAGANVLTF.

The chain links TRBV7-8 to TRBJ1-5, with 10 bases that match TRBD1. V gave up 1 base and J gave up 6 bases; unmatched junction bases: 6. The germline V gene has CDR1 SGHVS and CDR2 FQNEAQ. CDR3 length: 16 amino acids. DNA of the CDR3: TGTGCCAGCAGCTTAGATGGGACAGGGGTTTCTCAGCCCCAGCATTTT. Translating gives CASSLDGTGVSQPQHF.

The rearrangement links TRBV5-8 to TRBJ2-6; D is unclear. The ends were cut back, 0 bases at V and 0 bases at J, with 4 bases in the middle. The CDR3 sequence is 15 residues long. The germline V gene has CDR1 SGHTS and CDR2 YDEGEE. CDR3 residues: CASSLVISGANVLTF. CDR3 bases: TGTGCCAGCAGCTTGGTAATCTCTGGGGCCAACGTCCTGACTTTC.

This chain joins TRBV19 and TRBJ1-6, with 7 bases identical to TRBD1. The CDR3 length is 15 residues. CDR1 is LNHDA, CDR2 SQIVND, per germline (reference sequence). V shed 0 bases, J shed 8 bases, and the junction held 4 bases outside the gene matches. The CDR3, as DNA: TGTGCCAGTAGTATAGATAGGGGGCTGGATTCACCCCTCCACTTT. Translated: CASSIDRGLDSPLHF.

The chain recombines TRBV6-1 with TRBJ2-4; TRBD1 matches 7 bases. Germline assignment: CDR1 MNHNS and CDR2 SASEGT. V shed 1 base, J shed 0 bases, and the junction held 6 bases outside the gene matches. The CDR3 length is 17 residues. This CDR3 reads CASSEGGTALAKNIQYF. CDR3 nucleotide sequence: TGTGCCAGCAGTGAAGGAGGGACAGCACTAGCCAAAAACATTCAGTACTTC.

The sample holds one count of this clone. The chain couples TRBV5-6 to TRBJ1-1; D ambiguous. CDR1 and CDR2 (germline): SGHDT, YYEEEE. V dropped 4 bases and J dropped 10 bases, with 11 bases sitting between them. This CDR3 has 11 amino acids. CDR3: CASSDSEIAFF. The CDR3 DNA reads as TGTGCCAGCAGCGACTCAGAGATAGCTTTCTTT.

The chain recombines TRBV19 with TRBJ2-5, with 12 bases that match TRBD2. The length of the CDR3 is 15 residues. CDR1 is LNHDA, CDR2 SQIVND, per germline (reference sequence). V trimming: 6 bases; J trimming: 4 bases; junction bases outside the gene matches: 6. The CDR3 is CASSPSGGEGETQYF. For the CDR3, the DNA is TGTGCCAGTAGCCCTAGCGGGGGGGAGGGAGAGACCCAGTACTTC.

The chain recombines TRBV10-3 with TRBJ2-7; D gene unclear. Germline CDR1 is ENHRY and CDR2 is SYGVKD. V lost 8 bases, J lost 1 base, and 15 bases lay in between. This CDR3 region has 14 residues. CDR3 amino acids: CAISPTDGSYEQYF. Written as DNA, the CDR3 is TGTGCCATCTCTCCAACAGACGGTTCCTACGAGCAGTACTTC.

The chain is built from TRBV7-2 and TRBJ2-5, with a tentative D call TRBD2 (6 bases). Germline values: CDR1 SGHTA, CDR2 FQGNSA. The ends were cut back, 4 bases at V and 7 bases at J, with 13 bases in the middle. The CDR3 is 13 amino acids. The CDR3, as DNA: TGTGCCAGCAGCTCCCAGGAGGGTGGGACCCAGTACTTC. Its translation: CASSSQEGGTQYF.

This clone has only one observation. V usage is TRBV7-6 and J usage is TRBJ2-1; 7 bases match TRBD1. Germline-derived CDR1 and CDR2 are SGHVS and FNYEAQ. CDR3 length equals 17 residues. Trimming cost V 5 bases and J 0 bases; bases outside gene matches: 10. This chain's CDR3 is CASSLRTGGSSYNEQFF. CDR3 sequence (DNA): TGTGCCAGCAGCCTACGGACAGGAGGATCCTCCTACAATGAGCAGTTCTTC.

Only one count was recorded for this clone. One junction end disagrees with the germline gene, perhaps due to a read error. The genes are TRBV7-7 and TRBJ2-1, with 9 bases fitting TRBD2. The CDR3 sequence is 15 residues long. Per the germline V gene, CDR1 is SSHAT and CDR2 is FNYEAQ (reference sequence). CDR3 loop: CASSLSSGGYNEQFF. The DNA of the CDR3 is TGTGCTAGCAGCTTAAGTAGCGGGGGCTACAATGAGCAGTTCTTC.

The chain carries TRBV4-2 and TRBJ2-3, with D perhaps matching TRBD2 (5 bases). CDR1 and CDR2 from the germline V gene are LGHNA and YNFKEQ. V lost 1 base and J lost 5, with 7 bases in between. The length of the CDR3 is 13 residues. CDR3 loop: CASSQGAGDTQYF. DNA for the CDR3: TGTGCCAGCAGCCAAGGGGCGGGAGATACGCAGTATTTT.

This chain connects TRBV9 to TRBJ2-7; 10 nucleotides align to TRBD1. The CDR3 covers 14 residues. J lost 2 bases, V lost 2 bases, and 1 base had no gene match. In germline, CDR1 is SGDLS, CDR2 YYNGEE. Here the CDR3 reads CASSVGQGTYEQYF. The CDR3 DNA reads TGTGCCAGCAGCGTGGGACAGGGGACCTACGAGCAGTACTTC.

V gene TRBV11-2 combines with J gene TRBJ2-5, with D maybe TRBD1 (6 bases). Trimming removed 0 bases from V and 4 bases from J, with 12 bases in between. Germline CDR1 SGHAT, CDR2 FQNNGV. There are 15 residues in the CDR3. The CDR3 nucleotides read TGTGCCAGCAGCTTAGATAGGGGGAGCGGAGAGACCCAGTACTTC. It codes for CASSLDRGSGETQYF.

The gene calls are TRBV5-1 and TRBJ2-1, with 8 bases aligning to TRBD2. From germline, CDR1 is SGHRS and CDR2 YFSETQ. The CDR3 is made up of 14 amino acids. J gave up 5 bases and V 0 bases, and 1 base lay outside the gene matches. CDR3 amino acids: CASSLVAGHNEQFF. CDR3 coding DNA: TGCGCCAGCAGCTTGGTAGCGGGGCACAATGAGCAGTTCTTC.

This clone came up once. V and J are TRBV10-3 and TRBJ2-1, with TRBD1 matching over 7 bases. CDR1 is ENHRY, CDR2 SYGVKD, per germline. This CDR3 region has 14 residues. V gave up 7 bases and J gave up 2 bases; unmatched junction bases: 5. In nucleotides, the CDR3 is TGTGCCATCACTAGACAGGGAACCTACAATGAGCAGTTCTTC. Its translation is CAITRQGTYNEQFF.

V usage is TRBV7-2 and J usage is TRBJ2-5; 8 nucleotides align to TRBD2. Germline V lookup: CDR1 SGHTA, CDR2 FQGNSA. The CDR3 sequence is 16 residues long. V lost 1 base to trimming and J lost 2 bases; unmatched junction nucleotides: 6. DNA for the CDR3: TGTGCCAGCAGCTTAGGGGCGGCTAGCGGGCAAGAGACCCAGTACTTC. It yields the protein CASSLGAASGQETQYF.

This clone was observed a single time. The CDR3 here is CASRIQGPGELFF. The CDR3 nucleotides read TGCGCCAGCAGGATACAGGGGCCCGGGGAGCTGTTTTTT. J is TRBJ2-2 and V is TRBV10-2, with 7 nucleotides matching TRBD1. Trimming at V came to 6 bases and at J to 6 bases, leaving 4 bases not matched to a gene. The CDR3 has 13 amino acids. From germline, CDR1 is WSHSY and CDR2 SAAADI.

The chain recombines TRBV11-1 with TRBJ2-5; D might be TRBD2 (6 bases). The CDR3 consists of 18 residues. V lost 3 bases and J 2 bases, leaving 22 bases between the germline ends. CDR1 is SGHAT, CDR2 FQDESV, per germline (reference sequence). The CDR3 here is CASSFRTPTGGSQETQYF. Written as DNA, the CDR3 is TGTGCCAGCAGCTTCCGGACCCCCACCGGGGGAAGTCAAGAGACCCAGTACTTC.

J is TRBJ2-7 and V is TRBV18, with D possibly matching TRBD1 (5 bases). The V gene lost 0 bases and the J gene lost 2 bases, with 8 bases spanning the gap. The CDR3 spans 14 residues. The germline V gene has CDR1 KGHSH and CDR2 LQKENI. The CDR3 bases are TGTGCCAGCTCACCACCCACAGGACCCTACGAGCAGTACTTC. Its translation: CASSPPTGPYEQYF. The full variable domain, with the rest looked up from reference TRBV18 and TRBJ2-7, is NAGVMQNPRHLVRRRGQEARLRCSPMKGHSHVYWYRQLPEEGLKFMVYLQKENIIDESGMPKERFSAEFPKEGPSILRIQQVVRGDSAAYFCASSPPTGPYEQYFGPGTRLTVT.

The V call is TRBV7-9, the J call TRBJ2-5; 11 bases fit TRBD2. V lost 1 base, J lost 3 bases, and 1 base stayed unmatched. CDR1 is SEHNR and CDR2 is FQNEAQ in the germline V gene (reference sequence). The CDR3 has 15 amino acids. The DNA for the CDR3 is TGTGCCAGCAGCTTAGGACTAGCGGGAAAAGAGACCCAGTACTTC. Its protein product is CASSLGLAGKETQYF.

In this sample, this clone turned up a few times. The V call is TRBV5-1, the J call TRBJ2-4; 10 bases are shared with TRBD2. CDR3 size: 21 residues. Germline trimming cut 1 base from V and 0 bases from J; bases unmatched to any gene: 16. Germline V gene sequence: CDR1 SGHRS, CDR2 YFSETQ. The CDR3 loop is CASSLSPGLASGTEAKNIQYF. The DNA for the CDR3 is TGCGCCAGCAGCTTGTCACCGGGACTAGCGTCCGGAACAGAAGCCAAAAACATTCAGTACTTC. The variable domain in full, with the rest retrieved from reference TRBV5-1 and TRBJ2-4, is KAGVTQTPRYLIKTRGQQVTLSCSPISGHRSVSWYQQTPGQGLQFLFEYFSETQRNKGNFPGRFSGRQFSNSRSEMNVSTLELGDSALYLCASSLSPGLASGTEAKNIQYFGAGTRLSVL.

The chain employs TRBV27 and TRBJ2-5; the D gene is possibly TRBD1 (6 bases). The CDR3 contains 14 residues. Germline-derived CDR1 and CDR2 are MNHEY and SMNVEV (reference sequence). V was shortened by 7 bases and J by 1 base, with 13 bases between the two germline ends. In nucleotides, the CDR3 is TGTGCCAGCACCAAAACAGGGTTCCAAGAGACCCAGTACTTC. It codes for CASTKTGFQETQYF.